The clone carrying this T cell receptor (beta chain) is termed large. The antigen is unknown. This sample's treatment: approximately 9-day PBMC culture with coronavirus spike peptide pools or control peptides (ViraFEST assay). Expanded clonotypes were found by TCR sequencing after peptide-pool stimulation (ViraFEST). Cell culture was performed with more than 1.5 million PBMCs per well in the presence of around 9.4 IU/ml IL-2 and roughly 10 ug/ml peptide pools. Sequenced with the Oncomine TCR Beta short-read assay was DNA taken from cultured CD4+ T cells. TCRdb re-analysed the PCR reads in MiXCR, keeping a single row per CDR3 protein. The sample lists 15,000 or so distinct CDR3 sequences; roughly 50% were seen once. The data were obtained in a study of vaccination and CD4 T cells after COVID-19. Study at large: Overlapping spike peptides of SARS-CoV-2, HCoV-NL63, HCoV-OC43 and HCoV-229E were used, and cells were stimulated with them.

With V trimmed by 8 bases and J by 1 base, 4 bases remained unmatched. CDR3 length: 14 residues. Germline-derived CDR1 and CDR2 are SEHNR and FQNEAQ (reference sequence). The V and J genes are TRBV7-9 and TRBJ2-3; 9 nucleotides agree with TRBD2. This clonotype was obtained from a human donor with COVID-19. The sample in question was cultured CD4+ T cells from blood, obtained after SARS-CoV-2 vaccination. CDR3 DNA: TGTGCCAGCGGCCCTAGCGGGGGCACAGATACGCAGTATTTT. This encodes CASGPSGGTDTQYF.